Each of the 15 T cell receptor beta chains below was sequenced from the same sample in a study of shared clonotypes between healthy human individuals. TCRdb's table, derived via immunoSEQ multiplex PCR, lists solely in-frame clones and lacks some. This sample yields about 110,000 clones, of which about 70% are seen a single time; approximately 24% belongs to the top ten. Sequencing was done on a sample of memory CD8+ T cells sorted from blood. The subset denotes: CD45RO+ cells pooled with CCR7-negative TemRA cells. Every receptor here comes from a woman in her twenties or thirties in good health.

This clone was detected ten times or more. J is TRBJ2-7 and V is TRBV9; perhaps D is TRBD1 or TRBD2 (5 bases each). CDR3 size: 14 residues. Per germline, CDR1 SGDLS and CDR2 YYNGEE. V lost 2 bases, J lost 7 bases, and 16 bases lay in between. CDR3 region: CASSVSWGTEEQYF. The DNA of the CDR3 is TGTGCCAGCAGCGTGTCGTGGGGGACGGAAGAGCAGTACTTC.

This clone was observed a single time. CDR3 sequence reads: CASSLEVSAGLDTEAFF. The CDR3 DNA reads as TGCGCCAGCAGCTTGGAGGTATCCGCAGGGCTCGACACTGAAGCTTTCTTT. The V call is TRBV5-1, the J call TRBJ1-1; D may be TRBD1 (5 bases). V was trimmed by 0 bases and J by 3 bases, leaving 18 bases between them. CDR1 SGHRS and CDR2 YFSETQ come from the germline V gene. The CDR3 loop spans 17 amino acids.

This chain links TRBV28 with TRBJ2-7; no clear D gene. Per germline, CDR1 MDHEN and CDR2 SYDVKM. Trimming pared 4 bases from V and 3 bases from J, leaving 16 bases between. CDR3 length: 15 residues. CDR3 protein: CASSSSAQTLYEQYF. CDR3 coding DNA: TGTGCCAGCAGTTCAAGCGCCCAGACCCTCTACGAGCAGTACTTC.

V is TRBV13 and J is TRBJ2-7; 11 nucleotides match TRBD2. The CDR3 is 15 amino acids. Per germline, CDR1 PRHDT and CDR2 FYEKMQ (reference sequence). Germline trimming cut 5 bases from V and 3 bases from J; bases unmatched to any gene: 6. The CDR3 sequence: CASSQTGTSGYEQYF. CDR3 bases: TGTGCCAGCAGCCAAACCGGGACTAGCGGCTACGAGCAGTACTTC.

The chain carries TRBV28 and TRBJ1-2; D gene ambiguous. Germline V lookup: CDR1 MDHEN, CDR2 SYDVKM. CDR3 length: 16 amino acids. Trimming removed 7 bases from V and 0 bases from J, with 18 bases in between. The CDR3 region is CASIRKRGPTNYGYTF. CDR3 DNA: TGTGCCAGCATTCGGAAAAGAGGACCGACTAACTATGGCTACACCTTC.

This clone was found many times. V usage is TRBV6-1 and J usage is TRBJ2-2, with TRBD2 matching 7 bases. After removal of 8 bases from V and 7 bases from J, the junction contained 13 bases not matched to a gene. The CDR3 contains 15 residues. The germline V gene has CDR1 MNHNS and CDR2 SASEGT. DNA of the CDR3: TGTGCCAGCGCCCACGGGGCGGGAGCGAGCGGGGAGCTGTTTTTT. This gives the protein CASAHGAGASGELFF.

In its sample, this clone is medium-sized. The sample carries other DNA sequences with the same CDR3. The V and J genes are TRBV6-4 and TRBJ2-6; no clear D. The CDR3 is made up of 14 amino acids. V was pared by 3 bases and J by 2 bases, with 5 bases between. Germline CDR1 is MRHNA and CDR2 is SNTAGT. The chain's CDR3 is CASSELPGANVLTF. The CDR3 nucleotides are TGTGCCAGCAGTGAACTCCCTGGGGCCAACGTCCTGACTTTC.

The chain has TRBV28 and TRBJ2-2; no clear D gene. Germline lookup yields CDR1 MDHEN and CDR2 SYDVKM. CDR3 length equals 12 residues. The V end lost 5 bases, the J end lost 6 bases, and 7 bases lay between the germline ends. CDR3: CASSGFSGELFF. The CDR3 bases are TGTGCCAGCAGTGGTTTCTCCGGGGAGCTGTTTTTT. The entire variable domain, with the rest obtained from reference TRBV28 and TRBJ2-2, is as follows: DVKVTQSSRYLVKRTGEKVFLECVQDMDHENMFWYRQDPGLGLRLIYFSYDVKMKEKGDIPEGYSVSREKKERFSLILESASTNQTSMYLCASSGFSGELFFGEGSRLTVL.

J is TRBJ1-2 and V is TRBV10-3; 9 bases fit TRBD1. The CDR3 length is 16 residues. Looked up from germline, CDR1 is ENHRY and CDR2 is SYGVKD. V lost 5 bases, J lost 4 bases, and 11 bases stayed unmatched. CDR3 bases: TGTGCCATCAGTCAGGAAACACAGGGGGCAGGCTATGGCTACACCTTC. Translation: CAISQETQGAGYGYTF.

The chain uses TRBV28 and TRBJ2-3; the match to TRBD2 covers 14 bases. The CDR3 extends over 17 amino acids. V trimming: 4 bases; J trimming: 3 bases; junction bases outside the gene matches: 6. In germline, CDR1 is MDHEN, CDR2 SYDVKM. The CDR3 sequence is CASSSRTSGRSTDTQYF. The CDR3 DNA is TGTGCCAGCAGTTCCCGGACTAGCGGGAGGTCGACAGATACGCAGTATTTT.

This rearrangement joins TRBV28 to TRBJ1-3, with D possibly matching TRBD1 (5 bases). V lost 5 bases to trimming and J lost 8 bases, with 13 bases between them. Germline V CDR1 and CDR2: MDHEN, SYDVKM. The length of the CDR3 is 13 residues. The CDR3 DNA follows: TGTGCCAGCAGTCTAGCGCGGGGGGACACCATATATTTT. Translating it yields CASSLARGDTIYF.

V gene TRBV6-1 combines with J gene TRBJ1-5; 7 bases are shared with TRBD1. Losses at the gene ends were 4 bases for V and 0 bases for J; bases not matched to a gene: 9. The CDR3 spans 17 residues. Germline V gene data show CDR1 as MNHNS and CDR2 as SASEGT. CDR3 protein: CASSGFGTAYSNQPQHF. CDR3 DNA sequence: TGTGCCAGCAGTGGCTTCGGGACAGCTTATAGCAATCAGCCCCAGCATTTT.

This clone was observed once. V usage is TRBV4-2 and J usage is TRBJ1-1, with no clear D. The V end was cut by 4 bases, the J end by 2 bases, with 11 bases between. CDR3 length equals 14 residues. CDR1 and CDR2 from the germline V gene are LGHNA and YNFKEQ. For the CDR3, the DNA is TGTGCCAGCAGCCCACCCGAGAGAAACACTGAAGCTTTCTTT. It translates to CASSPPERNTEAFF.

This chain connects TRBV5-1 to TRBJ2-2; D gene ambiguous. CDR1 SGHRS and CDR2 YFSETQ come from the germline V gene. The CDR3 runs to 14 residues. The V and J ends lost 0 bases and 3 bases respectively, with 6 bases between them. CDR3 coding DNA: TGCGCCAGCAGCTTGGGACACGACACCGGGGAGCTGTTTTTT. It is translated as CASSLGHDTGELFF. The complete variable domain, with remaining parts taken from reference TRBV5-1 and TRBJ2-2, reads KAGVTQTPRYLIKTRGQQVTLSCSPISGHRSVSWYQQTPGQGLQFLFEYFSETQRNKGNFPGRFSGRQFSNSRSEMNVSTLELGDSALYLCASSLGHDTGELFFGEGSRLTVL.

The DNA of the CDR3 is TGCGCCAGCAGCTTGGGACCCACAGGGGCCTATGGCTACACCTTC. It is translated as CASSLGPTGAYGYTF. The J gene is TRBJ1-2, the V gene TRBV5-1, with 7 bases fitting TRBD1. The CDR3 consists of 15 residues. V lost 0 bases to trimming and J lost 4 bases; unmatched junction nucleotides: 6. CDR1 is SGHRS, CDR2 YFSETQ, per germline.